Listed here are 21 T cell receptor beta chains from one sample, sequenced in a study of blood T cells in healthy people across ages. It was with a sample-barcoded 5' primer and a J-beta primer mix that a second PCR of roughly 7 to 12 cycles was run. TCRdb recomputed calls from the 5' RACE reads with MiXCR, one row per CDR3 protein. This sample carries about 780,000 distinct CDR3 sequences, roughly 25% of them seen once, and the ten largest clones take 3%. The data also belong to a second study, concerning T cells of mothers and their children.

The sequenced sample consisted of blood. These receptors were collected from a boy aged 10-17 years in good health.

This clonotype was seen ten or more times. This chain connects TRBV10-2 to TRBJ2-3; the match to TRBD1 covers 7 bases. Trimming at V came to 6 bases and at J to 7 bases, leaving 10 bases not matched to a gene. Per germline, CDR1 WSHSY and CDR2 SAAADI. The CDR3 loop spans 14 amino acids. The CDR3 region has the DNA TGCGCCAGCAGCCCGTTTAAGGGGGCATATACGCAGTATTTT. This translates into CASSPFKGAYTQYF.

This chain joins TRBV7-9 and TRBJ2-2; tentative D call: TRBD1 (5 bases). Trimming cost V 5 bases and J 0 bases, with 13 bases left between them. Germline V gene sequence: CDR1 SEHNR, CDR2 FQNEAQ (reference sequence). The CDR3 covers 16 residues. DNA for the CDR3: TGTGCCAGCAGCCCTAAGGGGATACCGAACACCGGGGAGCTGTTTTTT. It specifies CASSPKGIPNTGELFF.

In its sample, this clonotype was seen many times. This chain uses TRBV6-5 with TRBJ2-1; D remains unclear. Per the germline V gene, CDR1 is MNHEY and CDR2 is SVGAGI. There are 14 residues in the CDR3. With 1 base removed from V and 4 bases from J, the gap between germline ends came to 8 bases. For the CDR3, the DNA is TGTGCCAGCAGTTACTGGTTAGGATACAATGAGCAGTTCTTC. It yields the protein CASSYWLGYNEQFF.

This chain links TRBV12-3 or TRBV12-4 with TRBJ1-6; the match to TRBD1 covers 10 bases. V lost 5 bases, J lost 8 bases, and 3 bases stayed unmatched. This CDR3 has 14 amino acids. The CDR3 nucleotides are TGTGCCAGCAGTCCAGGGACAGGGGATTCACCCCTCCACTTT. This codes for CASSPGTGDSPLHF.

This clonotype occurred many times. The chain recombines TRBV11-2 with TRBJ1-6; D uncertain. The germline V gene has CDR1 SGHAT and CDR2 FQNNGV. The CDR3 extends over 16 amino acids. Between the trimmed V and J ends, which lost 4 bases and 10 bases, there was a span of 20 bases. The CDR3 here is CASSSPGRGGKSPLHF. CDR3 nucleotides: TGTGCCAGCAGCTCGCCCGGCCGAGGTGGAAAGTCACCCCTCCACTTT.

The gene calls are TRBV20-1 and TRBJ2-7; D possibly corresponds to TRBD1 (6 bases). The CDR3 totals 12 residues. Trimming cost V 1 base and J 6 bases, with 10 bases left between them. The germline CDR1 and CDR2 sequences are DFQATT and SNEGSKA (reference sequence). CDR3 DNA: TGCAGTGCTAGAGCTACAGGGTCCGAGCAGTACTTC. Its translation: CSARATGSEQYF.

J is TRBJ1-2 and V is TRBV9; D gene uncertain. Deletions cut 3 bases from V and 8 bases from J, with 14 bases between. The CDR3 loop spans 13 amino acids. Looked up from germline, CDR1 is SGDLS and CDR2 is YYNGEE. The CDR3 here is CASSARQAWGYTF. The CDR3 DNA is TGTGCCAGCAGCGCCCGGCAGGCCTGGGGCTACACCTTC.

There are a few counts of this clonotype. The chain couples TRBV12-3 or TRBV12-4 to TRBJ1-1; weak D call: TRBD1 (6 bases). Trimming pared 3 bases from V and 3 bases from J, leaving 11 bases between. The CDR3 is 14 amino acids. CDR3 region: CASSLDRMYTEAFF. The CDR3 DNA follows: TGTGCCAGCAGTTTGGACAGAATGTACACTGAAGCTTTCTTT.

The V gene is TRBV7-8, the J gene TRBJ2-5; 7 nucleotides match TRBD1. Germline CDR1 SGHVS, CDR2 FQNEAQ. The junction had 14 bases not matched to a gene; V was cut back by 3 bases and J by 7 bases. The CDR3 contains 16 residues. Here the CDR3 reads CASSLGYPDRAVTQYF. The CDR3 DNA follows: TGTGCCAGCAGCTTGGGCTATCCCGACAGGGCGGTGACCCAGTACTTC.

The chain is built from TRBV19 and TRBJ2-5; D uncertain. Per the germline V gene, CDR1 is LNHDA and CDR2 is SQIVND (reference sequence). The CDR3 is 13 residues long. V lost 3 bases and J 5 bases, leaving 10 bases between the germline ends. CDR3 nucleotide sequence: TGTGCCAGTAGTATTGCTGGGTGGGAGACCCAGTACTTC. This codes for CASSIAGWETQYF.

This clonotype was seen only a few times. V is TRBV6-7 and J is TRBJ2-7; perhaps TRBD2 as D (5 bases). TRBV6-7 is treated as an ORF (open reading frame) with a function not yet certain. V lost 0 bases and J lost 2, with 8 bases in between. The CDR3 has 14 amino acids. CDR3 DNA sequence: TGTGCCAGCAGTTACTCCCGGGAAGCCTACGAGCAGTACTTC. Protein product: CASSYSREAYEQYF.

This clonotype was seen only a few times. This chain links TRBV25-1 with TRBJ2-2; 7 positions match TRBD2. The CDR3 has 13 amino acids. In germline, CDR1 is MGHDK, CDR2 SYGVNS. With V trimmed by 11 bases and J by 2 bases, 5 bases remained unmatched. CDR3 protein: CAASGFNTGELFF. CDR3 DNA: TGTGCCGCTAGCGGATTTAACACCGGGGAGCTGTTTTTT.

The chain links TRBV29-1 to TRBJ2-3; 7 bases match TRBD2. Germline CDR1 is SQVTM and CDR2 is ANQGSEA. The CDR3 sequence is 15 residues long. V lost 3 bases, J lost 5 bases, and 11 bases stayed unmatched. CDR3 residues: CSVDPRAGQGDTQYF. In DNA, the CDR3 is TGCAGCGTTGACCCACGAGCGGGGCAGGGAGATACGCAGTATTTT.

V usage is TRBV7-9 and J usage is TRBJ2-7; D not resolved. Germline V gene sequence: CDR1 SEHNR, CDR2 FQNEAQ (reference sequence). V was shortened by 1 base and J by 0 bases, with 7 bases between the two germline ends. CDR3 length: 14 residues. CDR3 nucleotide sequence: TGTGCCAGCAGCTTAGGGCAGCCCTCCTACGAGCAGTACTTC. This encodes CASSLGQPSYEQYF.

This clonotype has only a few counts. V gene TRBV2 combines with J gene TRBJ2-1, with D unclear. With the DNA end fitting TRBJ2-5 better, the J assignment may be wrong. Germline-derived CDR1 and CDR2 are SNHLY and FYNNEI. This CDR3 contains 16 residues. The chain's CDR3 is CASSASSPLTLETQYF. CDR3 DNA: TGTGCCAGCAGTGCTTCCTCTCCGTTAACTCTAGAGACCCAGTACTTC.

This clonotype showed up just once. V gene TRBV10-2 combines with J gene TRBJ2-1; TRBD1 agrees at 10 bases. There are 16 residues in the CDR3. Germline trimming cut 8 bases from V and 2 bases from J; bases unmatched to any gene: 9. In germline, CDR1 is WSHSY, CDR2 SAAADI. CDR3 bases: TGCGCCAGCGGGTCCGGACAGGGGGAAGCCTACAATGAGCAGTTCTTC. This sequence encodes CASGSGQGEAYNEQFF.

This clonotype has only a few counts. The rearrangement links TRBV9 to TRBJ2-5; no reliable D call. CDR1 and CDR2 from the germline V gene are SGDLS and YYNGEE. This CDR3 spans 14 amino acids. The V end lost 0 bases, the J end lost 1 base, and 7 bases lay between the germline ends. The CDR3 DNA reads TGTGCCAGCAGCGTAGAGAGTCTCCAAGAGACCCAGTACTTC. Its translation is CASSVESLQETQYF.

CDR3 in amino acids: CASSQTPDRVETQYF. CDR3 sequence (DNA): TGTGCCAGCAGCCAAACTCCGGACAGGGTAGAGACCCAGTACTTC. V and J are TRBV4-2 and TRBJ2-5, with 8 nucleotides matching TRBD1. This CDR3 has 15 amino acids. The V and J ends lost 2 bases and 4 bases, in that order; junction bases with no gene match: 6. Germline CDR1 is LGHNA and CDR2 is YNFKEQ.

The genes are TRBV2 and TRBJ1-6, with a weak D call TRBD1 (5 bases). The germline V and J ends were trimmed by 4 bases and 10 bases, with 14 bases remaining between them. The CDR3 loop spans 14 amino acids. Germline lookup yields CDR1 SNHLY and CDR2 FYNNEI. CDR3 sequence reads: CASSVGGIGSPLHF. The CDR3, as DNA: TGTGCCAGCAGTGTCGGGGGGATCGGGTCACCCCTCCACTTT.

This clonotype occurred a few times. The rearrangement links TRBV3-1 to TRBJ2-5, with 8 bases lining up with TRBD2. The last part of the DNA fits TRBJ2-1 better; the J call may be wrong. CDR3 size: 16 residues. CDR1 and CDR2 from the germline V gene are LGHDT and YNNKEL (reference sequence). The CDR3 nucleotides are TGTGCCAGCAGCCAAAGGATAGCGGGGCACTACAATGAGCAGTTCTTC. Amino acids: CASSQRIAGHYNEQFF.

The J gene is TRBJ1-6, the V gene TRBV7-3; weak D call: TRBD1 (6 bases). The germline CDR1 and CDR2 sequences are SGHTA and FQGTGA. The CDR3 is 14 residues long. V was trimmed by 4 bases and J by 7 bases, leaving 11 bases between them. This CDR3 is CASSSQGPNSPLHF. CDR3 nucleotide sequence: TGTGCCAGCAGCTCACAGGGCCCCAATTCACCCCTCCACTTT.